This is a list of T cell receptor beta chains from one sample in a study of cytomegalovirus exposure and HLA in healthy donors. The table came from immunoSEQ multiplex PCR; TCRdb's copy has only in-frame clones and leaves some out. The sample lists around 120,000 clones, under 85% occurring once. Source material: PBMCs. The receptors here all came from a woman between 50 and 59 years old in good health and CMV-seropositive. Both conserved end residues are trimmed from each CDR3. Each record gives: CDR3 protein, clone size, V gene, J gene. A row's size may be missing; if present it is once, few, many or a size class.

CDR3aa: ASSHTGTGLEKLF
abundance: NA
v_gene: TRBV14
j_gene: TRBJ1-4

CDR3aa: ASSQVLDLGGEQY
abundance: few
v_gene: TRBV4-3
j_gene: TRBJ2-7

CDR3aa: ASSEEPGELF
abundance: few
v_gene: TRBV2
j_gene: TRBJ2-2

CDR3aa: ASRETSGKETQY
abundance: few
v_gene: TRBV5-1
j_gene: TRBJ2-5

CDR3aa: ASSILAGGADTQY
abundance: NA
v_gene: TRBV2
j_gene: TRBJ2-3

CDR3aa: SARVGEQY
abundance: NA
v_gene: TRBV20-1
j_gene: TRBJ2-7

CDR3aa: ASSGGVLGSYEQY
abundance: few
v_gene: TRBV10-1
j_gene: NA

CDR3aa: ASSLGTSTSYNSPLH
abundance: NA
v_gene: TRBV5-8
j_gene: TRBJ1-6

CDR3aa: ASSLLSPVGQLKFTDTQY
abundance: NA
v_gene: TRBV10-1
j_gene: TRBJ2-3

CDR3aa: ASSVGSSGTYEQY
abundance: NA
v_gene: TRBV9
j_gene: TRBJ2-7

CDR3aa: ASSSETGGFVYEQY
abundance: NA
v_gene: TRBV7-9
j_gene: TRBJ2-7

CDR3aa: ASSQESLAGQVTQY
abundance: NA
v_gene: TRBV4-3
j_gene: TRBJ2-3

CDR3aa: ASRTGYSGNTIY
abundance: few
v_gene: TRBV2
j_gene: TRBJ1-3

CDR3aa: ASSYTQGGGAGYT
abundance: NA
v_gene: TRBV6-5
j_gene: TRBJ1-2

CDR3aa: ASSYAGGSTEAF
abundance: NA
v_gene: TRBV6-6
j_gene: TRBJ1-1

CDR3aa: ASSESGSNEQF
abundance: NA
v_gene: TRBV7-9
j_gene: TRBJ2-1

CDR3aa: ASSFALAGAGSQETQY
abundance: once
v_gene: TRBV5-1
j_gene: TRBJ2-5

CDR3aa: ASSLIGTSGGGEQF
abundance: NA
v_gene: TRBV5-1
j_gene: TRBJ2-1

CDR3aa: ASSQVGTVSYEQY
abundance: NA
v_gene: TRBV4-2
j_gene: TRBJ2-7

CDR3aa: ATAADRVGDTQY
abundance: NA
v_gene: TRBV15
j_gene: TRBJ2-3

CDR3aa: ASSQGSVAGGETQY
abundance: NA
v_gene: TRBV4-3
j_gene: TRBJ2-5

CDR3aa: AWSPSSSTDTQY
abundance: NA
v_gene: TRBV30
j_gene: TRBJ2-3

CDR3aa: ASSEQDRAYEQY
abundance: NA
v_gene: TRBV4-3
j_gene: TRBJ2-7

CDR3aa: ASSLGESEKLF
abundance: NA
v_gene: TRBV4-3
j_gene: TRBJ1-4

CDR3aa: ASSALAGTDTQY
abundance: NA
v_gene: TRBV2
j_gene: TRBJ2-3

CDR3aa: ASSHPVGLAVDTQY
abundance: few
v_gene: TRBV4-1
j_gene: TRBJ2-3

CDR3aa: ASSPVGGVVEETQY
abundance: NA
v_gene: TRBV4-1
j_gene: TRBJ2-5

CDR3aa: ASRTDSYEQY
abundance: NA
v_gene: TRBV6-6
j_gene: TRBJ2-7